The entry below gives a single T cell receptor beta chain sequence along with its context. Germline CDR1 reads LGHNA; CDR2 reads YNFKEQ. Unmatched junction bases numbered 7, after V lost 2 bases and J lost 0 bases. The CDR3 is 17 residues long. The sample comes from a study of beta chain features in type 1 diabetes. The investigators reverse transcribed all of the isolated RNA, so they sequenced expressed TCRB transcripts. Generated by immunoSEQ multiplex PCR, the TCRdb table keeps only in-frame clones and is missing some. There are under 900,000 clones in the sample; about a sixth occur only once, and 0.02% to 0.025% lies in the top ten.

The source is a young woman in good health. The rearrangement joins TRBV4-2 to TRBJ1-3, with 7 bases fitting TRBD1. Sequencing was done on a sample of naive CD4+ T cells from blood. CDR3 DNA sequence: TGTGCCAGCAGCCAACAGGACAGGTTCGACTCTGGAAACACCATATATTTT. Residues: CASSQQDRFDSGNTIYF.